The 28 T cell receptor beta chains presented below share a single source sample, sequenced in a study of cytotoxic CD8 clonotypes in ibrutinib-treated CLL. Libraries were prepared by immunoSEQ multiplex PCR; TCRdb keeps only in-frame clonotypes and omits some of them. The table records under 300,000 clones, around 69% of them present only once. The specimen comprised PBMCs, sampled at disease progression, from a patient treated with ibrutinib. The receptor source for this set is a human donor with chronic lymphocytic leukemia.

This chain links TRBV9 with TRBJ2-1; possibly TRBD1 for D (5 bases). Germline loops: CDR1 SGDLS, CDR2 YYNGEE. The CDR3 runs 12 residues. Trimming took 3 bases from V and 6 from J, leaving 7 bases between them. This CDR3 reads CASSARGNEQFF. The DNA of the CDR3 is TGTGCCAGCAGCGCTAGGGGCAATGAGCAGTTCTTC.

The chain couples TRBV7-9 to TRBJ1-4; D not certain. V lost 0 bases and J 6 bases, leaving 2 bases between the germline ends. Germline V gene data show CDR1 as SEHNR and CDR2 as FQNEAQ (reference sequence). There are 12 residues in the CDR3. The CDR3 DNA follows: TGTGCCAGCAGCTTAGCGGATGAAAAACTGTTTTTT. Translating gives CASSLADEKLFF.

The chain carries TRBV6-5 and TRBJ2-2; D perhaps matches TRBD1 (6 bases). The V gene lost 4 bases and the J gene lost 4 bases, with 10 bases spanning the gap. The CDR3 has 14 amino acids. CDR1 MNHEY and CDR2 SVGAGI come from the germline V gene. The CDR3 DNA sequence: TGTGCCAGCAGTTTTCAAGGGGGCACCGGGGAGCTGTTTTTT. It codes for CASSFQGGTGELFF.

As concerns this clone: The junction and the germline gene differ at one end; a read error may be behind it. The chain uses TRBV9 and TRBJ2-7, with TRBD2 matching over 8 bases. Looked up from germline, CDR1 is SGDLS and CDR2 is YYNGEE. The CDR3 runs 12 residues. CDR3 sequence: CASSTPGLGWHF. The CDR3 DNA reads TGTGCCAGCAGCACACCGGGACTAGGCTGGCACTTC.

This clone was detected only a few times. The gene calls are TRBV4-1 and TRBJ2-3; 7 bases match TRBD2. The J segment lost 5 bases and the V segment lost 1 base, leaving 3 bases of the junction unmatched. CDR3 length equals 14 residues. Germline V gene sequence: CDR1 MGHRA, CDR2 YSYEKL. DNA of the CDR3: TGCGCCAGCAGCCAAGTGGTAGCGGGAGATACGCAGTATTTT. Translated, it gives CASSQVVAGDTQYF.

This chain links TRBV6-1 with TRBJ2-2, with D tentatively TRBD2 (5 bases). This CDR3 region has 15 residues. Germline V gives CDR1 MNHNS, CDR2 SASEGT. V shed 8 bases and J shed 3 bases, with 16 bases lying between them. The DNA of the CDR3 is TGTGCCAGCTACAGAGGGTCATGGGACACCGGGGAGCTGTTTTTT. This codes for CASYRGSWDTGELFF.

The chain is built from TRBV5-1 and TRBJ2-7, with TRBD2 matching 8 bases. The CDR3 is 13 residues long. CDR1 and CDR2 from the germline V gene are SGHRS and YFSETQ. Trimming removed 4 bases from V and 3 bases from J; junction bases left unmatched: 3. This CDR3 is CASSVGGDYEQYF. Here the CDR3 DNA reads TGCGCCAGCAGCGTCGGGGGGGACTACGAGCAGTACTTC.

The CDR3 sequence: CATSRSGTAVYEQYF. The CDR3 bases are TGTGCCACCAGCAGGTCCGGGACGGCCGTATACGAGCAGTACTTC. The rearrangement links TRBV15 to TRBJ2-7, with D possibly being TRBD1 or TRBD2 (5 bases each). Germline CDR1 reads LNHNV; CDR2 reads YYDKDF (reference sequence). This CDR3 is 15 amino acids long. The V gene lost 3 bases and the J gene lost 4 bases, with 16 bases spanning the gap.

V usage is TRBV5-1 and J usage is TRBJ2-2, with 12 bases identical to TRBD1. Germline-derived CDR1 and CDR2 are SGHRS and YFSETQ. The CDR3 covers 16 residues. The J segment lost 4 bases and the V segment lost 2 bases, leaving 3 bases of the junction unmatched. The CDR3 nucleotides are TGCGCCAGCAGCTTTGGGACAGGGGGCCGCACCGGGGAGCTGTTTTTT. It encodes CASSFGTGGRTGELFF.

The genes are TRBV5-5 and TRBJ1-1; D is unresolved. Germline lookup yields CDR1 SGHKS and CDR2 YYEKEE (reference sequence). Trimming shortened V by 4 bases and J by 1 base, and 8 bases separated the two germline ends. The CDR3 extends over 13 amino acids. CDR3 bases: TGTGCCAGCAGCAAACCAGGGAACACTGAAGCTTTCTTT. Translating it yields CASSKPGNTEAFF.

The gene calls are TRBV7-8 and TRBJ1-4; D remains ambiguous. CDR1 is SGHVS and CDR2 is FQNEAQ in the germline V gene. The CDR3 has 12 residues. V lost 4 bases, J lost 7 bases, and 7 bases lay in between. For the CDR3, the DNA is TGTGCCAGCAGCTCGTGGCGTGAAAAACTGTTTTTT. It yields the protein CASSSWREKLFF.

The genes are TRBV29-1 and TRBJ1-1; 7 bases are a match to TRBD1. Germline V lookup: CDR1 SQVTM, CDR2 ANQGSEA. Trimming took 4 bases from V and 5 from J; bases not matched to a gene: 16. The CDR3 has 16 residues. The CDR3 nucleotides read TGCAGCGTTGTAAGGGGGACAGCCTGGTATGGAACTGAAGCTTTCTTT. Translation gives CSVVRGTAWYGTEAFF.

The chain employs TRBV5-1 and TRBJ2-5; 13 bases align to TRBD2. Losses at the gene ends were 3 bases for V and 1 base for J; bases not matched to a gene: 6. The CDR3 totals 17 residues. CDR1 is SGHRS and CDR2 is YFSETQ in the germline V gene. CDR3 sequence reads: CASSSATSGGLQETQYF. The CDR3 region has the DNA TGCGCCAGCAGCTCCGCGACTAGCGGGGGGCTCCAAGAGACCCAGTACTTC.

The chain recombines TRBV4-1 with TRBJ2-2; the D gene could be TRBD1 or TRBD2 (5 bases each). CDR3 length equals 16 residues. CDR1 is MGHRA and CDR2 is YSYEKL in the germline V gene. Trimming stripped 0 bases from V and 0 bases from J, with 8 bases between. The CDR3 coding sequence is TGCGCCAGCAGCCAAGATCGGGACCCGAACACCGGGGAGCTGTTTTTT. This translates into CASSQDRDPNTGELFF.

The chain is built from TRBV4-1 and TRBJ1-5; D is unresolved. Trimming removed 5 bases from V and 0 bases from J, with 17 bases in between. The CDR3 is 17 amino acids. In germline, CDR1 is MGHRA, CDR2 YSYEKL. The CDR3 loop is CASSTRHGPYSNQPQHF. CDR3 coding DNA: TGCGCCAGCAGCACCCGACACGGGCCTTATAGCAATCAGCCCCAGCATTTT.

V usage is TRBV18 and J usage is TRBJ2-7, with 10 nucleotides matching TRBD2. V lost 5 bases to trimming and J lost 1 base; unmatched junction nucleotides: 8. Germline V CDR1 and CDR2: KGHSH, LQKENI. The CDR3 covers 16 residues. The chain's CDR3 is CASSGLAGAQSYEQYF. The CDR3 DNA reads TGTGCCAGCTCAGGCCTAGCGGGAGCACAATCCTACGAGCAGTACTTC.

The genes are TRBV28 and TRBJ2-7; D is ambiguous. CDR1 is MDHEN, CDR2 SYDVKM, per germline. This CDR3 is built from 12 residues. V was trimmed by 3 bases and J by 2 bases, leaving 5 bases between them. CDR3 in amino acids: CASSFIPYEQYF. The CDR3 DNA reads as TGTGCCAGCAGTTTTATCCCCTACGAGCAGTACTTC.

The chain joins TRBV2 to TRBJ1-3; D unresolved. Germline assignment: CDR1 SNHLY and CDR2 FYNNEI. V lost 2 bases and J lost 1, with 12 bases in between. The CDR3 is 16 amino acids. The CDR3: CASSELEVLSGNTIYF. CDR3 coding DNA: TGTGCCAGCAGTGAACTGGAGGTACTGTCTGGAAACACCATATATTTT.

The gene calls are TRBV13 and TRBJ2-3, with a possible D match to TRBD2 (5 bases). Trimming left V 7 bases short and J 6 bases short, with 8 bases between. Germline V gene data show CDR1 as PRHDT and CDR2 as FYEKMQ (reference sequence). The CDR3 covers 11 residues. The CDR3 DNA follows: TGTGCCAGCACCTCGGGGGATACGCAGTATTTT. It codes for CASTSGDTQYF.

The chain recombines TRBV29-1 with TRBJ2-7; 7 bases map to TRBD2. The CDR3 runs to 14 residues. V trimming: 3 bases; J trimming: 3 bases; junction bases outside the gene matches: 8. Germline V lookup: CDR1 SQVTM, CDR2 ANQGSEA. The CDR3 region is CSVELGGSFYEQYF. As DNA, the CDR3 is TGCAGCGTTGAGTTAGGCGGGAGTTTCTACGAGCAGTACTTC.

V is TRBV7-8 and J is TRBJ2-7, with D perhaps TRBD2 (6 bases). The V end was cut by 11 bases, the J end by 3 bases, with 23 bases between. This CDR3 has 15 residues. Per germline, CDR1 SGHVS and CDR2 FQNEAQ. This chain's CDR3 is CASQVSAGYYYEQYF. In nucleotides, the CDR3 is TGTGCCTCTCAAGTCAGCGCGGGGTATTACTACGAGCAGTACTTC.

V and J are TRBV5-1 and TRBJ2-1; no firm D call. The CDR3 covers 15 residues. Per germline, CDR1 SGHRS and CDR2 YFSETQ. The V gene lost 0 bases and the J gene lost 4 bases, with 11 bases spanning the gap. The CDR3 sequence: CASSLVSEPYNEQFF. The CDR3 DNA reads TGCGCCAGCAGCTTGGTCTCAGAACCTTACAATGAGCAGTTCTTC.

V usage is TRBV9 and J usage is TRBJ2-1; D might be TRBD2 (5 bases). The CDR3 covers 15 residues. Trimming removed 4 bases from V and 0 bases from J, with 11 bases in between. Germline lookup yields CDR1 SGDLS and CDR2 YYNGEE. CDR3 residues: CASSPRGSSYNEQFF. DNA of the CDR3: TGTGCCAGCAGCCCACGGGGAAGCTCCTACAATGAGCAGTTCTTC.

This chain connects TRBV5-1 to TRBJ1-1, with unresolved D. Germline V gene lookup returns CDR1 SGHRS and CDR2 YFSETQ. V was cut by 5 bases and J by 1 base, with 9 bases left in between. CDR3 length: 13 amino acids. The DNA of the CDR3 is TGCGCCAGCAGGTTCCGCGGGAACACTGAAGCTTTCTTT. Amino acid sequence: CASRFRGNTEAFF.

A word on this clone: With a much larger clone just one base away, this may be a read error. This chain uses TRBV7-7 with TRBJ2-5, with D uncertain. The CDR3 loop spans 11 amino acids. Trimming shortened V by 5 bases and J by 1 base, and 2 bases separated the two germline ends. Germline V gene lookup returns CDR1 SSHAT and CDR2 FNYEAQ (reference sequence). CDR3 protein: CASSRQETQYF. The CDR3 nucleotides are TGTGCCAGCAGCCGCCAAGAGACCCAGTACTTC.

The rearrangement links TRBV21-1 to TRBJ1-2. TRBV21-1 is designated a pseudogene. This CDR3 has 16 amino acids. DNA of the CDR3: TGTGCCAGCAGCAAAGCGATGGATGTGAAACTATATGGCTACACCTTC. Its protein product is CASSKAMDVKLYGYTF.

CDR3 sequence (DNA): TGTGCCAGTTCAGGGGAAGCCGGGGAGCTGTTTTTT. Amino acids: CASSGEAGELFF. V is TRBV6-6 and J is TRBJ2-2, with D possibly being TRBD1 (6 bases). CDR1 is MNHNY and CDR2 is SVGAGI in the germline V gene (reference sequence). CDR3 size: 12 residues. V lost 9 bases and J lost 6, with 11 bases in between.

This chain joins TRBV13 and TRBJ1-3; 11 nucleotides agree with TRBD1. There are 14 residues in the CDR3. Germline V lookup: CDR1 PRHDT, CDR2 FYEKMQ (reference sequence). Unmatched junction bases numbered 2, after V lost 8 bases and J lost 2 bases. In DNA form, the CDR3 reads TGTGCCAGCGGACAGGGGGCCACTGGAAACACCATATATTTT. This gives the protein CASGQGATGNTIYF.